This TCR beta chain was found in a study of graft-versus-host responses after intestinal transplantation. Study-level background: Once they had received anti-thymocyte globulin induction, all recipients took tacrolimus and steroids for 2 to 4 years.

V gave up 8 bases and J gave up 6 bases; unmatched junction bases: 8. The CDR3 has 15 residues. Germline V gene data show CDR1 as LNHDA and CDR2 as SQIVND (reference sequence). About this clone: Its antigen remains unidentified.

Repertoires were generated with immunoSEQ multiplex PCR, while TCRdb's copy carries only in-frame clones and drops some. The sample holds approximately 63,000 clones, around 92% seen once. The sequence came from a human donor who was the organ donor for an intestinal transplant. The sequences come from unstimulated CD4+ T cells sorted from spleen or lymph node cells, collected before transplant. V gene TRBV19 combines with J gene TRBJ1-5, with 12 positions matching TRBD1. CDR3 coding DNA: TGTGCCAGTGGGACAGGGGGCGCGGGATCTCAGCCCCAGCATTTT. Protein sequence: CASGTGGAGSQPQHF.